This entry describes one T cell receptor beta chain. Its antigen remains unidentified. No per-base quality is available; no much larger clone lies one base away. This record comes from a study of Graves' ophthalmopathy and Graves' hyperthyroidism (dated by TCRdb to between 2018 and 2020). Regarding the study in general: Peripheral blood samples were taken at the time of initial diagnosis, before any treatment was given. The study used TCR beta repertoire signatures to distinguish Graves' ophthalmopathy from Graves' hyperthyroidism and to predict progression to ophthalmopathy. In total, 135 blood samples were TCR-sequenced: 43 ophthalmopathy, some 75 hyperthyroidism and some 17 hyperthyroidism-to-ophthalmopathy patients. To explore V-J signatures distinguishing ophthalmopathy from hyperthyroidism, a discovery set of 100 patients (fewer than 45 ophthalmopathy, roughly 55 stable hyperthyroidism) was enrolled. An independent validation cohort comprised 18 hyperthyroidism patients and 15 to 17 patients who later progressed from hyperthyroidism to ophthalmopathy. In a handful of hyperthyroidism patients, the T-cell repertoire of thyroid tissue was compared with the T-cell repertoire of blood. Once sampling was done, hyperthyroidism patients were given methimazole at a starting dose of 30 mg daily, while ophthalmopathy patients were given high-dose intravenous methylprednisolone.

TCR beta CDR3 regions were amplified from RNA transcripts for repertoire sequencing. HTBI primers and the Qiagen OneStep RT-PCR kit were used in a first-round RT-PCR, which was followed by a second-round multiplex PCR, size selection and purification. Libraries were sequenced on an Illumina HiSeq2000 using paired-end 100 bp reads. For the original study's pipeline: SOAPnuke was used to process the reads, removing any read that contained adapters or uncalled bases, had a mean Phred below 15, or lacked an exact match to the constant primer or identifier. COPE v1.2.5 was used to merge high-quality paired reads. Each unique nucleotide sequence was defined as a clonotype, and clonotypes were aligned to IMGT TRB V, D and J references with MiTCR v1.1. The analysis was limited to V-J combinations with a frequency above 0.0001, which together covered approximately 99% of repertoires. A TCR clonal expansion and chaos score per V-J combination was defined as the ratio of F50 clonal expansion to chaos observed in the TCRdist matrix. Welch's t-statistics and random forest were used to narrow the features down to more than 10 V-J combinations, which were then fed into a naive Bayes classifier. Thyroid-blood repertoire similarity was quantified with the Morisita-Horn index. TCRdb redid the processing of the public reads, applying fastp at Q25 and MiXCR, and retained in-frame beta chains. Duplicate CDR3 protein sequences are folded into a single record with the most common DNA and genes. Here the V and J calls rest on TCRdb's processing, not on the authors' analysis. The sample table holds almost 750,000 distinct CDR3 sequences, of which 40% were seen once. About 40% of the sample goes to the ten largest clones.

Findings and caveats that apply to the study as a whole: Most of the expanded thyroid clonotypes with a frequency above 0.001 were also detected in blood, and it was suggested that the thyroid immune response may be reflected by blood repertoires. No statistical method was used to set the sample size in advance, and the investigators knew which group each participant was assigned to. In validation, the model predicted ophthalmopathy progression with 55% to 71% sensitivity and around 72% specificity; some 13 predicted patients were CT-confirmed with GO in a median of about 6.1 months. Ophthalmopathy was separated from stable hyperthyroidism by the 13-signature model with around 88% sensitivity and 81% to 84% specificity in cross-validation and with 80%/75% in the test set.

Patients with ophthalmopathy had moderately to severely active disease, with a Clinical Activity Score of 3 or more, a NOSPECS grade of 4 or more, and a disease duration of less than 3 months. Patients with other autoimmune diseases, uncontrolled infections, pregnancy or lactation were excluded. Diagnosis was based on clinical symptoms, serum thyroxine, TRAb, thyroid ultrasound and orbital computed tomography. Using Ficoll-Paque density gradient centrifugation, PBMCs were isolated from over 8.5 ml of fresh peripheral blood. Total RNA was extracted using Trizol reagent, and RNA quality was checked on an Agilent 2100 Bioanalyzer. The TCR comes from an adult man with Graves' ophthalmopathy. Sequencing input: peripheral blood.

The CDR3 has the sequence CASSFNAGTTAGGAFF. The DNA is as follows: TGTGCCAGCAGTTTTAACGCAGGGACAACGGCGGGGGGAGCTTTCTTT. Here the chain combines TRBV25-1 and TRBJ1-1; a weak D assignment points to TRBD1 (6 bases agree). The CDR3 covers 16 residues, taking in both the cysteine and the phenylalanine. The retained sequence is limited to the CDR3, 48 bases, with the frame set at the first base. V loses 5 bases, J loses 10 bases, and the germline ends lie 26 bases apart. The germline V gene gives CDR1 as MGHDK and CDR2 as SYGVNS.